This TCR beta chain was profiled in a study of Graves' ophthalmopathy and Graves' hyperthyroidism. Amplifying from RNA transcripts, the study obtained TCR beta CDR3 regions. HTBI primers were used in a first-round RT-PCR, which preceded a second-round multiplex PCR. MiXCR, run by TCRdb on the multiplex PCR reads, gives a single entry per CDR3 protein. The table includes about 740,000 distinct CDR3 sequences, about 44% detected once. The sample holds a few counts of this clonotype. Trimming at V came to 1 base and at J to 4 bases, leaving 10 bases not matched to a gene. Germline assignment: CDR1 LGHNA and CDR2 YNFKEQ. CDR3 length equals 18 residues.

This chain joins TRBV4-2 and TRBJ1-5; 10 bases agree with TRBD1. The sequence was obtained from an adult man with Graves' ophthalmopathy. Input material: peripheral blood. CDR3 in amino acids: CASSQVINTGQGNQPQHF. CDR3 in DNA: TGTGCCAGCAGCCAAGTGATAAATACGGGACAGGGGAATCAGCCCCAGCATTTT.